This TCR beta chain is drawn from a study of T cells in Graves' hyperthyroidism and ophthalmopathy. Whole-study context: Once the initial diagnosis was made, peripheral blood was obtained before any treatment.

This clonotype occurred a few times. Its antigen is currently unknown. TCR beta CDR3 region amplification was performed from RNA transcripts. HTBI primers were used for first-round RT-PCR of the TCR CDR3. TCRdb fed the multiplex PCR reads into MiXCR, producing one record per CDR3 protein. The table has about 300,000 distinct CDR3 sequences, roughly 18% seen once. The V and J ends lost 1 base and 3 bases respectively, with 7 bases between them. Germline V CDR1 and CDR2: MNHEY, SMNVEV (reference sequence). The CDR3 extends over 13 amino acids. General study findings and limits: Most thyroid clonotypes expanded above 0.001 appeared in blood too. The model forecast ophthalmopathy, anticipating it by a median approximately 6.2 months before onset.

The clonotype originates from a man aged 45-65 years with Graves' ophthalmopathy. The chain has TRBV27 and TRBJ2-7; TRBD1 is a possible D gene (6 bases). Sequencing was done on a sample of blood. DNA of the CDR3: TGTGCCAGCAGTTTATACAGGGACTACGAGCAGTACTTC. This codes for CASSLYRDYEQYF.